Below are 15 T cell receptor beta chains sequenced from a single sample in a study of Tregs in tolerant kidney transplant recipients. This table comes from immunoSEQ multiplex PCR, and its TCRdb copy is limited to in-frame clones, with some not included. The table has tens of thousands of clones, over 85% seen once. The sequencing used CD4+ T cells from blood, collected before the transplant. These receptors originate from a human donor who received a combined kidney and bone marrow transplant.

The chain recombines TRBV7-3 with TRBJ2-3, with 13 nucleotides matching TRBD2. Germline V gene lookup returns CDR1 SGHTA and CDR2 FQGTGA. J lost 3 bases, V lost 5 bases, and 14 bases had no gene match. This CDR3 has 19 residues. CDR3 nucleotide sequence: TGTGCCAGCAGCCCCACGGGACTAGCGGGGATCATTGGGACAGATACGCAGTATTTT. Protein sequence: CASSPTGLAGIIGTDTQYF.

Concerning this clone itself: A junction boundary mismatches the germline segment, possibly from a read error. The same CDR3 also results from other DNA sequences found in this sample. This chain uses TRBV7-9 with TRBJ1-6, with D perhaps TRBD1 (5 bases). The CDR3 contains 17 residues. The germline V gene has CDR1 SEHNR and CDR2 FQNEAQ (reference sequence). The CDR3 protein is CASSLGGVQGDNSPLHF. In nucleotides, the CDR3 is TGTGCCAGCAGCTTAGGGGGGGTGCAGGGAGATAATTCCCCCCTCCACTTT.

The chain couples TRBV7-8 to TRBJ2-2; tentatively, D is TRBD2 (5 bases). CDR1 and CDR2 (germline): SGHVS, FQNEAQ. With 2 bases removed from V and 4 bases from J, the gap between germline ends came to 17 bases. The CDR3 extends over 17 amino acids. The CDR3 DNA reads as TGTGCCAGCAGCTTACAGTTTAGCAGAGGGATCACCGGGGAGCTGTTTTTT. Its translation is CASSLQFSRGITGELFF.

The chain couples TRBV5-4 to TRBJ2-2; maybe TRBD1 (6 bases). V was pared by 0 bases and J by 9 bases, with 9 bases between. The CDR3 totals 13 residues. The germline gives CDR1 SGHNT, CDR2 YYREEE (reference sequence). The CDR3 region has the DNA TGTGCCAGCAGCTTGGTGGACAGCCGGGAGCTGTTTTTT. It yields the protein CASSLVDSRELFF. Supplemented by reference TRBV5-4 and TRBJ2-2, the full variable domain reads ETGVTQSPTHLIKTRGQQVTLRCSSQSGHNTVSWYQQALGQGPQFIFQYYREEENGRGNFPPRFSGLQFPNYSSELNVNALELDDSALYLCASSLVDSRELFFGEGSRLTVL.

The chain couples TRBV28 to TRBJ2-7; the match to TRBD1 covers 7 bases. Trimming took 1 base from V and 7 from J; bases not matched to a gene: 16. The CDR3 is 17 residues long. CDR1 and CDR2 (germline): MDHEN, SYDVKM. In DNA form, the CDR3 reads TGTGCCAGCAGTTTATTCCCTTCGACAGGGATCAAACTAGAGCAGTACTTC. Protein sequence: CASSLFPSTGIKLEQYF.

The chain has TRBV30 and TRBJ1-2; no firm D call. CDR3 size: 13 residues. CDR1 and CDR2 (germline): GTSNPN, SVGIG (reference sequence). The V end lost 0 bases, the J end lost 7 bases, and 12 bases lay between the germline ends. The chain's CDR3 is CAWSVISGSGYTF. The CDR3 DNA reads as TGTGCCTGGAGTGTAATAAGCGGTTCTGGCTACACCTTC. The entire variable domain, with the rest obtained from reference TRBV30 and TRBJ1-2, is as follows: SQTIHQWPATLVQPVGSPLSLECTVEGTSNPNLYWYRQAAGRGLQLLFYSVGIGQISSEVPQNLSASRPQDRQFILSSKKLLLSDSGFYLCAWSVISGSGYTFGSGTRLTVV.

There are a few counts of this clone. The DNA of the CDR3 is TGCGCCAGCAGCCCGGACAGGTTGGGTGGCTACACCTTC. It specifies CASSPDRLGGYTF. The gene calls are TRBV5-1 and TRBJ1-2; 7 bases fit TRBD1. Germline V lookup: CDR1 SGHRS, CDR2 YFSETQ. J was trimmed by 7 bases and V by 4 bases; bases with no gene match: 7. This CDR3 is 13 amino acids long.

The chain recombines TRBV5-4 with TRBJ1-2; tentatively, D is TRBD1 (6 bases). The germline gives CDR1 SGHNT, CDR2 YYREEE (reference sequence). This CDR3 is 13 amino acids long. V lost 2 bases and J 5 bases, leaving 10 bases between the germline ends. The CDR3 loop is CASSFQGNYGYTF. As DNA, the CDR3 is TGTGCCAGCAGCTTCCAGGGGAATTATGGCTACACCTTC.

V and J are TRBV30 and TRBJ2-3; possible D gene TRBD2, 6 bases. The CDR3 totals 15 residues. Germline-derived CDR1 and CDR2 are GTSNPN and SVGIG (reference sequence). The V end was cut by 0 bases, the J end by 1 base, with 11 bases between. The chain's CDR3 is CAWSVDWGGTDTQYF. CDR3 in DNA: TGTGCCTGGAGTGTGGACTGGGGGGGCACAGATACGCAGTATTTT.

This chain joins TRBV28 and TRBJ1-2; D perhaps matches TRBD1 (6 bases). Deletions cut 5 bases from V and 7 bases from J, with 14 bases between. The CDR3 length is 13 residues. The germline V gene encodes CDR1 MDHEN and CDR2 SYDVKM. CDR3 sequence (DNA): TGTGCCAGCAGTAGGCAGGGGATAGGTGGCTACACCTTC. It translates to CASSRQGIGGYTF.

This chain connects TRBV30 to TRBJ1-4, with D possibly TRBD1 on 5 matching bases. The V end lost 2 bases, the J end lost 4 bases, and 11 bases lay between the germline ends. Germline CDR1 reads GTSNPN; CDR2 reads SVGIG (reference sequence). The CDR3 length is 14 residues. This chain's CDR3 is CAWSKETVNEKLFF. CDR3 nucleotides: TGTGCCTGGAGTAAGGAGACAGTTAATGAAAAACTGTTTTTT.

The J gene is TRBJ2-7, the V gene TRBV7-9, with unresolved D. V shed 5 bases and J shed 2 bases, with 10 bases lying between them. Germline V gives CDR1 SEHNR, CDR2 FQNEAQ (reference sequence). This CDR3 is 13 amino acids long. Here the CDR3 DNA reads TGTGCCAGCAGCCCCCGCGGCACCTACGAGCAGTACTTC. Translation gives CASSPRGTYEQYF.

This chain uses TRBV5-4 with TRBJ2-7; 7 nucleotides agree with TRBD1. Germline V gene data show CDR1 as SGHNT and CDR2 as YYREEE (reference sequence). The CDR3 contains 16 residues. The ends lost 2 bases at V and 0 bases at J; junction bases unmatched: 8. CDR3 protein: CASSFRGQLFSYEQYF. The CDR3 nucleotides read TGTGCCAGCAGCTTTCGGGGACAGCTATTCTCCTACGAGCAGTACTTC.

This chain connects TRBV4-3 to TRBJ2-6; D remains unclear. V was clipped by 0 bases and J by 2 bases, with 2 bases between them. This CDR3 has 14 amino acids. CDR1 LGHNA and CDR2 YSLEER come from the germline V gene. The CDR3 here is CASSQDTGANVLTF. CDR3 in DNA: TGCGCCAGCAGCCAAGATACTGGGGCCAACGTCCTGACTTTC.

CDR3: CAISEPRTGEAGYTF. The CDR3 DNA is TGTGCCATCAGTGAACCTCGGACAGGGGAGGCTGGCTACACCTTC. V usage is TRBV10-3 and J usage is TRBJ1-2; 9 nucleotides line up with TRBD1. The junction had 9 bases not matched to a gene; V was cut back by 3 bases and J by 7 bases. CDR3 length: 15 residues. CDR1 is ENHRY, CDR2 SYGVKD, per germline.